A single sample is the source of the 26 T cell receptor beta chains below, sequenced in a study of T cells after yellow fever vaccination. TCRdb reprocessed the 5' RACE reads with MiXCR, giving one entry per CDR3 protein. This table has some 130,000 distinct CDR3 sequences, less than 8.5% appearing once. The specimen was CD4+ T cells sorted from PBMCs, collected 10 days after the yellow fever booster vaccination. These receptor sequences come from a man aged 25 to 45 who received the YFV17D yellow fever vaccine.

Remarks on this clonotype: Possible read error: a much larger clone is one base away. The chain uses TRBV7-2 and TRBJ2-3, with TRBD2 matching 8 bases. The V and J ends lost 5 bases and 12 bases, in that order; junction bases with no gene match: 10. The CDR3 runs to 13 residues. The germline gives CDR1 SGHTA, CDR2 FQGNSA. CDR3 sequence (DNA): TGTGCCAGCAGCACACAATCAGCGGGGGCTCAGTATTTT. Residues: CASSTQSAGAQYF.

In its sample, this clonotype was seen many times. This rearrangement joins TRBV5-1 to TRBJ2-1; 9 positions agree with TRBD2. The ends lost 8 bases at V and 1 base at J; junction bases unmatched: 7. Per the germline V gene, CDR1 is SGHRS and CDR2 is YFSETQ. CDR3 length equals 15 residues. For the CDR3, the DNA is TGCGCCAGGACCTTAGCGGGAGTGTCCTACAATGAGCAGTTCTTC. Its translation is CARTLAGVSYNEQFF.

Only a few counts were recorded for this clonotype. This sequence joins TRBV4-2 and TRBJ2-3; TRBD2 is a possible D gene (6 bases). CDR3 size: 12 residues. Germline-derived CDR1 and CDR2 are LGHNA and YNFKEQ. The V end lost 4 bases, the J end lost 5 bases, and 7 bases lay between the germline ends. The chain's CDR3 is CASSPGGDTQYF. The CDR3, as DNA: TGTGCCAGCAGCCCCGGGGGAGATACGCAGTATTTT.

This clonotype was seen repeatedly, ten times or more. The chain has TRBV10-3 and TRBJ2-3; 8 bases are shared with TRBD2. Germline V lookup: CDR1 ENHRY, CDR2 SYGVKD. The CDR3 covers 15 residues. V was clipped by 10 bases and J by 1 base; unmatched bases: 10. CDR3 residues: CATAQGREGTDTQYF. The CDR3 nucleotides read TGTGCCACAGCTCAGGGGCGGGAGGGCACAGATACGCAGTATTTT.

At least ten counts were recorded for this clonotype. The V call is TRBV4-2, the J call TRBJ2-3, with 7 bases identical to TRBD2. CDR1 is LGHNA and CDR2 is YNFKEQ in the germline V gene. This CDR3 spans 18 amino acids. The junction had 16 bases not matched to a gene; V was cut back by 2 bases and J by 5 bases. For the CDR3, the DNA is TGTGCCAGCAGCCAACCCGGGACTATGCGCCGACGTGGAGATACGCAGTATTTT. Translating gives CASSQPGTMRRRGDTQYF.

This clonotype appeared many times. V and J are TRBV6-2 or TRBV6-3 and TRBJ2-5, with D possibly being TRBD1 or TRBD2 (6 bases each). This CDR3 comprises 13 residues. With 4 bases removed from V and 5 bases from J, the gap between germline ends came to 11 bases. Germline V gene sequence: CDR1 MNHEY, CDR2 SVGEGT. The CDR3 is CASSLGGWETQYF. In nucleotides, the CDR3 is TGTGCCAGCAGTTTAGGGGGGTGGGAGACCCAGTACTTC.

This clonotype came up many times. The V call is TRBV21-1, the J call TRBJ2-1; the listed D gene, TRBD2, was not tested against the DNA. TRBV21-1 is recorded as a pseudogene. This CDR3 is built from 16 residues. CDR3 protein: CASSKGTLKGYNEQFF. CDR3 in DNA: TGTGCCAGCAGCAAAGGGACCCTCAAGGGGTACAATGAGCAGTTCTTC.

This clonotype was seen many times. The chain is built from TRBV7-2 and TRBJ2-1; 8 bases align to TRBD2. Germline V lookup: CDR1 SGHTA, CDR2 FQGNSA. CDR3 length: 15 amino acids. V dropped 4 bases and J dropped 6; count of bases not matched to a gene: 8. Here the CDR3 reads CASSSGLASSNEQFF. In nucleotides, the CDR3 is TGTGCCAGCAGCTCAGGACTAGCTTCTTCCAATGAGCAGTTCTTC. The complete variable domain, with remaining parts taken from reference TRBV7-2 and TRBJ2-1, reads GAGVSQSPSNKVTEKGKDVELRCDPISGHTALYWYRQSLGQGLEFLIYFQGNSAPDKSGLPSDRFSAERTGGSVSTLTIQRTQQEDSAVYLCASSSGLASSNEQFFGPGTRLTVL.

This clonotype was detected many times. The rearrangement uses TRBV7-6 and TRBJ2-5; 8 bases are a match to TRBD1. Trimming removed 5 bases from V and 4 bases from J; junction bases left unmatched: 9. The germline gives CDR1 SGHVS, CDR2 FNYEAQ. The CDR3 sequence is 15 residues long. The CDR3: CASSPPGQVGETQYF. The CDR3 DNA is TGTGCCAGCAGCCCTCCGGGACAGGTGGGAGAGACCCAGTACTTC.

This clonotype came up a few times. The gene calls are TRBV25-1 and TRBJ2-7; D may be TRBD2 (5 bases). Germline-derived CDR1 and CDR2 are MGHDK and SYGVNS. Trimming pared 6 bases from V and 6 bases from J, leaving 12 bases between. The CDR3 contains 12 residues. The CDR3 is CASRVTRGEQYF. CDR3 DNA sequence: TGTGCCAGCAGAGTTACACGGGGCGAGCAGTACTTC.

This clonotype came up a few times. This sequence joins TRBV7-2 and TRBJ2-7; 8 bases line up with TRBD1. The germline gives CDR1 SGHTA, CDR2 FQGNSA. CDR3 size: 14 residues. The junction had 4 bases not matched to a gene; V was cut back by 3 bases and J by 3 bases. CDR3 DNA: TGTGCCAGCAGCTTGACAGGGGCTTACTACGAGCAGTACTTC. It encodes CASSLTGAYYEQYF.

This clonotype has ten or more counts. This chain uses TRBV7-2 with TRBJ2-7; D not certain. V lost 3 bases and J lost 5, with 14 bases in between. The CDR3 covers 14 residues. From germline, CDR1 is SGHTA and CDR2 FQGNSA. The chain's CDR3 is CASSFSTVGNEQYF. In DNA form, the CDR3 reads TGTGCCAGCAGCTTTAGTACGGTGGGGAACGAGCAGTACTTC.

In regard to this clonotype: A much larger clone sits a single nucleotide away, making a read error possible. The chain carries TRBV6-5 and TRBJ2-2; perhaps TRBD1 as D (6 bases). V shed 2 bases and J shed 2 bases, with 9 bases lying between them. Germline V gives CDR1 MNHEY, CDR2 SVGAGI. This CDR3 region has 15 residues. This CDR3 is CASSYEGQNTGELFF. In nucleotides, the CDR3 is TGTGCCAGCAGTTACGAGGGACAAAACACCGGGGAGCTGTTTTTT.

This clonotype was seen at least ten times. The chain couples TRBV21-1 to TRBJ2-5; the tabulated D call, TRBD2, remains unverified against the DNA. TRBV21-1 is a listed pseudogene. This CDR3 comprises 17 residues. The DNA for the CDR3 is TGTGCCAGCAGCAAAGTAAAACTAGCGGAGAAGAAAGAGACCCAGTACTTC. Amino acids: CASSKVKLAEKKETQYF.

This clonotype was recorded at least ten times. The chain joins TRBV27 to TRBJ2-5, with D possibly matching TRBD2 (6 bases). The CDR3 consists of 14 residues. The ends were cut back, 6 bases at V and 0 bases at J, with 11 bases in the middle. From germline, CDR1 is MNHEY and CDR2 SMNVEV (reference sequence). The chain's CDR3 is CASRNAGYQETQYF. CDR3 nucleotide sequence: TGTGCCAGCAGGAACGCGGGGTACCAAGAGACCCAGTACTTC.

This clonotype was observed at least ten times. V and J are TRBV20-1 and TRBJ1-6; D is undetermined. Deletions cut 3 bases from V and 9 bases from J, with 12 bases between. Germline assignment: CDR1 DFQATT and CDR2 SNEGSKA (reference sequence). The CDR3 has 13 residues. This CDR3 reads CSARVAGSSPLHF. CDR3 coding DNA: TGCAGTGCTAGGGTAGCGGGGAGTTCACCCCTCCACTTT.

This clonotype was picked up a small number of times. V gene TRBV5-1 combines with J gene TRBJ1-5; no clear D. CDR1 is SGHRS and CDR2 is YFSETQ in the germline V gene. The CDR3 spans 14 residues. Trimming took 5 bases from V and 4 from J, leaving 13 bases between them. The chain's CDR3 is CASSYSNINQPQHF. The DNA for the CDR3 is TGCGCCAGCAGTTATTCCAACATTAATCAGCCCCAGCATTTT.

This clonotype was seen ten or more times. The V and J genes are TRBV6-5 and TRBJ1-1; 7 bases align to TRBD1. J lost 5 bases, V lost 5 bases, and 8 bases had no gene match. The CDR3 length is 14 residues. Looked up from germline, CDR1 is MNHEY and CDR2 is SVGAGI. Here the CDR3 DNA reads TGTGCCAGCAGTAGACGACAGGGCCAGACTGAAGCTTTCTTT. It is translated as CASSRRQGQTEAFF.

The rearrangement joins TRBV5-3 to TRBJ2-1; TRBD1 is a possible D gene (7 bases). TRBV5-3 is marked as an open reading frame, function uncertain. This CDR3 region has 16 residues. Trimming removed 8 bases from V and 0 bases from J, with 18 bases in between. CDR3 nucleotides: TGTGCCAGCGGCGCGGGACAGACCCGCTCCTACAATGAGCAGTTCTTC. Translating it yields CASGAGQTRSYNEQFF.

This clonotype has ten or more counts. The chain links TRBV19 to TRBJ1-5; TRBD1 matches 11 bases. The CDR3 contains 16 residues. CDR1 is LNHDA and CDR2 is SQIVND in the germline V gene (reference sequence). V shed 10 bases and J 3 bases; nucleotides not matched to a gene: 11. The CDR3 DNA reads TGTGCCACCTCCTCCGGGACAGGGGGGTACAATCAGCCCCAGCATTTT. The encoded protein is CATSSGTGGYNQPQHF.

This clonotype was detected ten times or more. This chain connects TRBV29-1 to TRBJ2-7, with D perhaps TRBD2 (6 bases). Trimming stripped 1 base from V and 1 base from J, with 17 bases between. This CDR3 is 16 amino acids long. Germline-derived CDR1 and CDR2 are SQVTM and ANQGSEA. CDR3 protein: CSVEGLPGLPSYEQYF. The CDR3 nucleotides read TGCAGCGTTGAAGGTTTACCGGGACTCCCGTCCTACGAGCAGTACTTC.

This clonotype was seen at least ten times. V gene TRBV7-6 combines with J gene TRBJ1-2; D is uncertain. CDR3 size: 13 residues. Trimming left V 5 bases short and J 2 bases short, with 9 bases between. Germline assignment: CDR1 SGHVS and CDR2 FNYEAQ. CDR3 sequence: CASSLDQNYGYTF. CDR3 nucleotides: TGTGCCAGCAGCCTGGATCAGAACTATGGCTACACCTTC.

The V and J genes are TRBV5-6 and TRBJ2-1; 8 positions agree with TRBD2. The CDR3 covers 16 residues. The junction had 14 bases not matched to a gene; V was cut back by 5 bases and J by 7 bases. The V gene's germline CDR1 is SGHDT and CDR2 YYEEEE. CDR3 DNA sequence: TGTGCCAGCAGGTTCGGCTACGGGACTAGTACTAATGAGCAGTTCTTC. It translates to CASRFGYGTSTNEQFF. Full variable domain (missing parts from reference TRBV5-6 and TRBJ2-1): DAGVTQSPTHLIKTRGQQVTLRCSPKSGHDTVSWYQQALGQGPQFIFQYYEEEERQRGNFPDRFSGHQFPNYSSELNVNALLLGDSALYLCASRFGYGTSTNEQFFGPGTRLTVL.

Concerning this clonotype: A read error is possible here, since a much larger clone lies one base away. The chain is built from TRBV19 and TRBJ2-2, with D possibly matching TRBD1 (5 bases). Per the germline V gene, CDR1 is LNHDA and CDR2 is SQIVND (reference sequence). Deletions cut 5 bases from V and 3 bases from J, with 13 bases between. The CDR3 runs to 15 residues. The CDR3 reads CASSSVVTDTGELFF. CDR3 DNA: TGTGCCAGTAGTTCGGTCGTGACAGACACCGGGGAGCTGTTTTTT.

This clonotype was seen many times. The chain combines TRBV5-1 with TRBJ2-2, with D unresolved. From germline, CDR1 is SGHRS and CDR2 YFSETQ. V was trimmed by 4 bases and J by 4 bases, leaving 8 bases between them. The length of the CDR3 is 13 residues. The CDR3 DNA reads TGCGCCAGCAGCCCGTCTAGCACCGGGGAGCTGTTTTTT. It yields the protein CASSPSSTGELFF. Filled out from reference TRBV5-1 and TRBJ2-2, the complete variable domain reads KAGVTQTPRYLIKTRGQQVTLSCSPISGHRSVSWYQQTPGQGLQFLFEYFSETQRNKGNFPGRFSGRQFSNSRSEMNVSTLELGDSALYLCASSPSSTGELFFGEGSRLTVL.

This sequence joins TRBV12-3 or TRBV12-4 and TRBJ1-6; D remains unclear. V dropped 4 bases and J dropped 5 bases, with 9 bases sitting between them. This CDR3 has 14 residues. CDR3 in DNA: TGTGCCAGCAGTTGGACGGGGAATAATTCACCCCTCCACTTT. Amino acids: CASSWTGNNSPLHF.